These T cell receptor beta chains were read from a single sample in a study of blood T cell repertoires in COVID-19. Assay used: immunoSEQ multiplex PCR; TCRdb lists only in-frame clones, some missing. This sample has under 45,000 clones, with roughly 85% found just once. Source material: peripheral blood. The receptors come from a middle-aged man with active COVID-19. Each CDR3 is given with its conserved first and last residue. D genes are given only for firm matches.

d_call v_call cdr3_aa
TRBD2 TRBV4-2 CASSQDLTSVYEQYF
- TRBV7-3 CASSLGQGEYNEQFF
- TRBV5-1 CASSLDRPSSGNTIYF
TRBD2 TRBV4-1 CASSQETLAGVSSIQYF
- TRBV2 CASSETVSNTGELFF
- TRBV11-2 CASKGAQPQHF
- TRBV10-3 CATGPDRWDNEQFF
TRBD1 TRBV19 CASSIPGTGGDYGYTF
TRBD1 TRBV4-1 CASSQQTGASEPYEQYF
- TRBV28 CASREGLSGNTIYF
- TRBV7-9 CASSSSPGVQPQHF
- TRBV12-3/TRBV12-4 CASSFFPDTQYF
TRBD1 TRBV30 CAFEPGTDYGYTF
TRBD1 TRBV19 CASRTPGTGYTEAFF
- TRBV20-1 CSASGVGAGSYGYTF
- TRBV11-3 CASSLESSYNEQFF
- TRBV4-2 CASSQDLRAGNTIYF
TRBD1 TRBV28 CASSSRDSSSRYEQYF
TRBD2 TRBV7-2 CASSVSGTGQFF
- TRBV10-3 CAISELGQQETQYF
- TRBV9 CASSVAPGEYEQYF
TRBD2 TRBV27 CASSVSSGGAFGEQFF
- TRBV7-9 CASSLGRGSYNEQFF
TRBD2 TRBV4-2 CASSGRADLSSYEQYF
TRBD2 TRBV11-3 CASSSTSGYTDTQYF
TRBD2 TRBV5-1 CASSLGTRGTGELFF
TRBD1 TRBV6-5 CASSKDRGNEKLFF
TRBD2 TRBV5-1 CASRLYRGLLAGDFSGELFF
TRBD1 TRBV27 CASSSGTVTYEQYF
TRBD1 TRBV6-1 CASSVTPGQGLSPLHF
TRBD1 TRBV6-5 CASSPRTGQSPLHF
- TRBV7-3 CASSLQGYGELFF
- TRBV18 CASSPNYTNYGYTF
TRBD1 TRBV12-3/TRBV12-4 CASGLTGDSPLHF
- TRBV11-2 CASSLRSWDTTPDRGYTF
TRBD1 TRBV4-1 CASSQDRGHDEQYF
- TRBV7-9 CASSLGGEKLFF
TRBD2 TRBV9 CASSPGGRAETQYF
- TRBV2 CASSLYLTPSPQHF
- TRBV19 CASSIRQPLNQPQHF
- TRBV19 CATSDRDTEAFF
TRBD1 TRBV9 CASRGQGAGEKLFF
- TRBV24-1 CATRGASSYEQYF
- TRBV4-2 CASSQAEASPGYGYTF
- TRBV7-9 CASSWRGSWETQYF
TRBD1 TRBV28 CASSLDRGRTGNQPQHF
TRBD2 TRBV5-8 CASAPGSGSKDEQFF
- TRBV5-1 CASSLTGPNTEAFF
TRBD1 TRBV5-1 CASSLVPGGEGANVLTF
- TRBV21-1 CASSKVRFGTGASPLHF